The entry below gives a single TCR beta chain sequence along with its context. Its antigen is undetermined. The sample originates from a study of T cell repertoires in cytomegalovirus infection. Study-wide context: Matching HLA type and CMV infection were both indicated by public TCR beta signatures. Study-level findings and limits: The study found HLA-C-restricted CMV-specific TCR beta clonotypes dominating the ex vivo response.

TCRdb re-derived calls from the reads in MiXCR, one entry per CDR3 protein. Among under 95,000 distinct CDR3 sequences, about 45% were seen once, and the ten largest hold 85% to 95%. The ends lost 0 bases at V and 2 bases at J; junction bases unmatched: 8. Germline lookup yields CDR1 DFQATT and CDR2 SNEGSKA (reference sequence). CDR3 size: 16 residues. This TCR was sampled from a human donor in good health (CMV status not recorded). Some clones in this sample may be carry-over from other donors' samples. Source: CD8+ T cells from cultured PBMCs, taken from culture after CMV antigen stimulation. The chain uses TRBV20-1 and TRBJ2-3, with 7 bases aligning to TRBD1. The CDR3 reads CSARDRDSISTDTQYF. In nucleotides, the CDR3 is TGCAGTGCTAGAGATCGGGACAGCATATCCACAGATACGCAGTATTTT.